This TCR beta chain was captured in a study of T-cell reconstitution after alpha-beta-depleted transplantation in children. General study results and limits: The main origin of T-cell counts and diversity one year after transplant was newly produced T cells. Two months or so post-transplant, alpha-beta T cells reportedly derived from several hundred expanded graft clones.

V was pared by 3 bases and J by 0 bases, with 9 bases between. The CDR3 is 15 amino acids. Germline values: CDR1 SGHAT, CDR2 FQDESV (reference sequence). The sample holds a few counts of this clonotype. The antigen is undetermined. Using unique molecular identifiers, the investigators prepared the TCRbeta library. TCRdb re-derived calls from the PCR reads in MiXCR, one entry per CDR3 protein. The data contain hundreds of thousands of distinct CDR3 sequences, over 10% of them singletons. The sample consisted of PBMCs, mostly from graft donor cells, taken 360 days after TCRalphabeta/CD19-depleted stem cell transplant. The J gene is TRBJ2-1, the V gene TRBV11-1; D call uncertain. This sequence was found in a male patient between 10 and 17 years old who had a stem cell transplant for acute myeloid leukemia, so the T cells may come from the graft donor. This CDR3 is CASSFSANSYNEQFF. CDR3 sequence (DNA): TGTGCCAGCAGCTTCAGCGCCAACTCCTACAATGAGCAGTTCTTC.